This T cell receptor (beta chain) comes out of a study of breast tumors, draining lymph nodes, adjacent tissues. The lymph nodes were axillary draining lymph nodes from breast cancer patients. TCRdb reprocessed the multiplex PCR reads via MiXCR and lists one record per CDR3 protein. This sample has 200,000 to 250,000 distinct CDR3 sequences, with less than 45% found just once. This clonotype was observed many times. The CDR3 has 13 amino acids. CDR1 is DFQATT, CDR2 SNEGSKA, per germline (reference sequence). V gave up 5 bases and J gave up 5 bases, with 15 bases separating them. The rearrangement joins TRBV20-1 to TRBJ1-2, with D possibly matching TRBD1 (6 bases). This TCR was sampled from a female donor with breast cancer. Some clones in this sample may be carry-over from other donors' samples. Sequences were obtained from axillary lymph node tissue. The CDR3 region has the DNA TGCAGTGCTCGATCCGGGACACAGTATGGCTACACCTTC. The encoded protein is CSARSGTQYGYTF.